Listed below are T cell receptor beta chains from one sample, sequenced in a study of post-analysis software for immune sequencing data. TCRdb reprocessed the PCR reads via MiXCR and lists one record per CDR3 protein. Among 800,000 to 950,000 distinct CDR3 sequences listed, approximately 53% were seen once. The sample was blood. All receptors derive from a girl between 5 and 17 years old with multiple sclerosis. The CDR3 runs from the conserved cysteine through the conserved F or W. A D gene is named only where the DNA matches it firmly. Part of the rows lack a size; the others show once, few, many or a class for expanded clones.

CSARSPPLDEQFF	TGCAGTGCTAGATCTCCACCCTTGGATGAGCAGTTCTTC	.	TRBV20-1	TRBJ2-1	.
CASSLAGQNIQYF	TGTGCCAGCAGCCTGGCGGGGCAAAACATTCAGTACTTC	.	TRBV3-1	TRBJ2-4	.
CSVPTGAFLGGYTF	TGCAGCGTCCCGACAGGGGCCTTTCTCGGCGGCTACACCTTC	.	TRBV29-1	TRBJ1-2	TRBD1
CASSFPPPGGPHYEQYF	TGCGCCAGCAGCTTTCCCCCGCCGGGAGGGCCCCACTACGAGCAGTACTTC	.	TRBV5-1	TRBJ2-7	TRBD2
CASSSRPRGERGDASPLHF	TGTGCCAGCAGCTCCCGACCCAGGGGCGAAAGGGGAGACGCCTCACCCCTCCACTTT	.	TRBV7-2	TRBJ1-6	.
CASSPHRTETQYF	TGTGCCAGCAGCCCTCACAGGACGGAGACCCAGTACTTC	few	TRBV12-3/TRBV12-4	TRBJ2-5	.
CSVALAGEGEQFF	TGCAGCGTTGCCCTAGCGGGAGAGGGTGAGCAGTTCTTC	few	TRBV29-1	TRBJ2-1	TRBD2
CASSPLVRQGADEQYF	TGCGCCAGCAGCCCGCTGGTGAGACAGGGGGCGGACGAGCAGTACTTC	.	TRBV5-1	TRBJ2-7	TRBD1
CASSLSGTGFSYEQYF	TGCGCCAGCAGCTTGTCGGGGACAGGGTTCTCCTACGAGCAGTACTTC	few	TRBV5-1	TRBJ2-7	TRBD1
CSVTPLTWTGLEAFF	TGCAGCGTGACACCCTTAACCTGGACTGGACTGGAAGCTTTCTTT	.	TRBV29-1	TRBJ1-1	.
CAISGSLTDKPYF	TGTGCCATCAGTGGGTCCTTGACCGACAAACCGTACTTC	few	TRBV10-3	TRBJ2-7	.
CASSSGGVSYNEQFF	TGTGCCAGCAGCTCAGGGGGGGTATCCTACAATGAGCAGTTCTTC	few	TRBV7-2	TRBJ2-1	.
CATSRSDKHADTQYF	TGTGCCACCAGCAGATCTGACAAGCACGCAGATACGCAGTATTTT	.	TRBV15	TRBJ2-3	.
CSARVGRGASSYNEQFF	TGCAGTGCTAGAGTGGGGCGGGGGGCCAGCTCCTACAATGAGCAGTTCTTC	.	TRBV20-1	TRBJ2-1	TRBD2
CASSTARGGYNEQFF	TGTGCCAGCAGTACAGCGCGGGGGGGGTACAATGAGCAGTTCTTC	.	TRBV12-3/TRBV12-4	TRBJ2-1	TRBD2
CSASLANSNQPQHF	TGCAGTGCTAGTCTCGCGAATAGCAATCAGCCCCAGCATTTT	.	TRBV20-1	TRBJ1-5	.
CASSLLHRDTEAFF	TGTGCCAGCAGCCTACTGCACAGGGACACTGAAGCTTTCTTT	.	TRBV5-5	TRBJ1-1	.